These T cell receptor beta chains were read from a single sample in a study of metastatic and nonmetastatic thyroid tumors. TCRdb re-analyzed the PCR reads using MiXCR. The sample records about 3,100 clones, roughly 26% being singletons. Sequences were obtained from tumor tissue. The source of these receptors is a female donor with papillary thyroid cancer or a benign thyroid nodule (not recorded which). Some clones in this sample may be carry-over from other donors' samples. The CDR3 runs from the conserved cysteine through the conserved F or W. D genes are given only for firm matches. Clone size is not always given. Where it is, it says once, few, many or a class for expanded clones.

j_gene,v_gene,d_gene,abundance,CDR3aa,CDR3nt
TRBJ2-7,TRBV27,-,-,CASSPGTGGYEQYF,TGTGCCAGCAGTCCAGGGACTGGGGGCTACGAGCAGTACTTC
TRBJ2-7,TRBV28,-,-,CASIPAGGSSYEQYF,TGTGCCAGCATCCCCGCTGGAGGTAGCTCCTACGAGCAGTACTTC
TRBJ2-2,TRBV9,-,once,CASEGTVDTGELFF,TGTGCCAGTGAGGGGACGGTCGATACCGGGGAGCTGTTTTTT
TRBJ2-3,TRBV28,-,-,CASSGDADTQYF,TGTGCCAGCTCGGGAGACGCAGATACGCAGTATTTT
TRBJ2-7,TRBV7-2,TRBD1,once,CASSPQGTGVYEQYF,TGTGCCAGCAGCCCTCAGGGGACAGGGGTCTACGAGCAGTACTTC
TRBJ1-5,TRBV6-1,-,-,CASSQADGRSQHF,TGTGCCAGCAGTCAAGCGGACGGGAGATCCCAGCATTTT
TRBJ1-6,TRBV6-1,-,few,CASSPQPGGNNSPLHF,TGTGCCAGCAGTCCACAGCCCGGGGGCAACAATTCACCCCTCCACTTT
TRBJ2-7,TRBV24-1,-,few,CATSDLSSGANGQYF,TGTGCCACCAGTGATTTGTCTTCCGGAGCGAATGGGCAGTACTTC
TRBJ2-3,TRBV6-1,TRBD2,few,CASRPGLGADTQYF,TGTGCCAGCAGACCGGGACTAGGGGCGGATACGCAGTATTTT
TRBJ2-7,TRBV6-2/TRBV6-3,TRBD2,-,CASSWTSGGEYF,TGTGCCAGCAGTTGGACTAGCGGAGGAGAGTACTTC
TRBJ1-1,TRBV6-2/TRBV6-3,-,medium-sized,CASSSGLNTEAFF,TGTGCCAGCAGTTCGGGGCTGAACACTGAAGCTTTCTTT
TRBJ1-1,TRBV2,TRBD1,medium-sized,CAKKTGTVGTEAFF,TGTGCCAAAAAAACCGGGACAGTCGGGACTGAAGCTTTCTTT
TRBJ1-5,TRBV6-1,TRBD1,few,CASSSDRVGNQPQHF,TGTGCCAGCAGTTCCGACAGGGTAGGCAATCAGCCCCAGCATTTT
TRBJ1-2,TRBV28,TRBD1,medium-sized,CASSLKVGGSGGYTF,TGTGCCAGCAGTTTAAAAGTAGGGGGCTCGGGTGGCTACACCTTC
TRBJ1-2,TRBV2,-,few,CASIAGARYGYTF,TGTGCCAGCATAGCGGGGGCTCGTTATGGCTACACCTTC
TRBJ2-3,TRBV6-1,-,few,CASSVWQNTDTQYF,TGTGCCAGCAGTGTATGGCAGAACACAGATACGCAGTATTTT
TRBJ2-2,TRBV6-2/TRBV6-3,-,few,CASSYSQGGELFF,TGTGCCAGCAGTTACTCCCAGGGCGGGGAGCTGTTTTTT
TRBJ1-4,TRBV6-1,-,few,CASSPANFGEKLFF,TGTGCCAGCAGCCCAGCCAACTTCGGTGAAAAACTGTTTTTT
TRBJ1-2,TRBV20-1,-,large,CSAITLSRDPYGYTF,TGCAGTGCTATAACCCTCTCGAGGGACCCTTATGGCTACACCTTC
TRBJ2-2,TRBV12-3/TRBV12-4,TRBD2,-,CASSHTPGGVTGELFF,TGTGCCAGCAGTCATACCCCGGGGGGAGTAACCGGGGAGCTGTTTTTT
TRBJ2-3,TRBV6-1,TRBD1,few,CASRRGAGGSTDTQYF,TGTGCCAGCAGAAGAGGGGCAGGGGGCTCGACAGATACGCAGTATTTT
TRBJ2-7,TRBV4-1,TRBD1,once,CASSQGQGARYEQYF,TGCGCCAGCAGCCAAGGACAGGGAGCTCGCTACGAGCAGTACTTC
TRBJ2-7,TRBV11-3,TRBD2,-,CASSARLATEQYF,TGTGCCAGCAGCGCCCGACTAGCGACGGAGCAGTACTTC
TRBJ2-7,TRBV18,-,many,CASSPTQGKGKQYF,TGTGCCAGCTCACCAACACAGGGTAAGGGAAAGCAGTACTTC
TRBJ2-3,TRBV30,-,medium-sized,CAWALKGAVTDTQYF,TGTGCCTGGGCGCTCAAGGGAGCGGTCACAGATACGCAGTATTTT
TRBJ2-5,TRBV27,-,-,CASSRRAARGETQYF,TGTGCCAGCAGTCGAAGGGCGGCTAGAGGGGAGACCCAGTACTTC
TRBJ2-1,TRBV18,TRBD2,many,CASSQRGLAGRSSYNEQFF,TGTGCCAGCTCTCAAAGAGGACTAGCGGGACGGAGCTCCTACAATGAGCAGTTCTTC
TRBJ2-7,TRBV6-2/TRBV6-3,TRBD2,-,CASSYSASGTVGEQYF,TGTGCCAGCAGTTACTCGGCTAGCGGGACGGTGGGCGAGCAGTACTTC
TRBJ2-1,TRBV27,TRBD2,few,CASRSGGTSGRSNEQFF,TGTGCCAGCAGAAGTGGCGGGACTAGCGGGAGGAGCAATGAGCAGTTCTTC
TRBJ1-5,TRBV2,-,few,CATRGQGGQPQHF,TGTGCCACCCGGGGGCAGGGCGGGCAGCCCCAGCATTTT
TRBJ1-5,TRBV12-3/TRBV12-4,-,medium-sized,CASSQTGNNQPQHF,TGTGCCAGCAGCCAAACAGGGAACAATCAGCCCCAGCATTTT
TRBJ2-3,TRBV11-2,-,-,CASSLLTAFTDTQYF,TGTGCCAGCAGCTTATTAACCGCTTTCACAGATACGCAGTATTTT
TRBJ1-6,TRBV4-1,-,once,CASSHGEFGSPLHF,TGCGCCAGCAGCCACGGGGAGTTTGGTTCACCCCTCCACTTT
TRBJ2-7,TRBV20-1,TRBD1,-,CSARQGQGSHEQYF,TGCAGTGCTAGACAGGGACAGGGGAGCCACGAGCAGTACTTC
TRBJ2-7,TRBV4-1,TRBD1,-,CASSLAQDRDYEQYF,TGCGCCAGCAGCCTAGCCCAGGACAGGGACTACGAGCAGTACTTC
TRBJ1-5,TRBV2,-,medium-sized,CASSTGLMTDQPQHF,TGTGCCAGCAGTACGGGTCTGATGACGGATCAGCCCCAGCATTTT
TRBJ1-1,TRBV11-2,-,-,CASSAPRTSGTEAFF,TGTGCCAGCAGCGCACCCAGGACCTCGGGCACTGAAGCTTTCTTT
TRBJ2-3,TRBV15,-,medium-sized,CATSGGPSPGTDTQYF,TGTGCCACCAGCGGGGGGCCCTCGCCTGGCACAGATACGCAGTATTTT
TRBJ2-7,TRBV27,TRBD1,large,CASSLAGGREQYF,TGTGCCAGCAGTTTAGCAGGGGGCAGAGAGCAGTACTTC
TRBJ2-1,TRBV2,TRBD2,-,CASSSWTSPSGNEQFF,TGTGCCAGCAGTTCATGGACTAGCCCTTCGGGCAATGAGCAGTTCTTC
TRBJ2-2,TRBV4-1,-,-,CASSQGQTRELFF,TGCGCCAGCAGCCAAGGACAGACGAGGGAGCTGTTTTTT
TRBJ2-1,TRBV24-1,-,few,CATSAVHNEQFF,TGTGCCACCAGTGCCGTACACAATGAGCAGTTCTTC
TRBJ2-5,TRBV10-3,-,few,CAIGQETQYF,TGTGCCATAGGGCAAGAGACCCAGTACTTC
TRBJ1-5,TRBV6-2/TRBV6-3,-,large,CASSYSLRGDQPQHF,TGTGCCAGCAGTTACTCGTTACGCGGGGATCAGCCCCAGCATTTT
TRBJ1-1,TRBV19,-,-,CASSIQVSVNEAFF,TGTGCCAGTAGTATACAGGTGTCGGTAAACGAAGCTTTCTTT